This is a list of T cell receptor beta chains from one sample in a study of blood T cell repertoires in COVID-19. The protocol was immunoSEQ multiplex PCR, while the TCRdb copy is restricted to in-frame clones and leaves out a portion. The table includes 150,000 to 200,000 clones, around 85% detected once. Sequencing was done on a sample of peripheral blood. The source of these receptors is a human donor with acute or convalescent COVID-19. The donor label of this sample is uncertain. Both conserved end residues are trimmed from each CDR3.

J: TRBJ1-2
V: TRBV18
CDR3: ASSGQGPGSYGYT

J: TRBJ1-1
V: TRBV29-1
CDR3: SAHTGNTEAF

J: TRBJ1-2
V: TRBV28
CDR3: ASSSGQGNGGYT

J: TRBJ1-1
V: TRBV27
CDR3: ASSSIHPGGTEAF

J: TRBJ1-3
V: TRBV19
CDR3: ASSLGIQSYSGNTIY

J: TRBJ1-5
V: TRBV7-9
CDR3: ASSLTGQPQH

J: TRBJ2-7
V: TRBV29-1
CDR3: SVEREGSYEQY

J: TRBJ2-7
V: TRBV5-1
CDR3: ASSLDRTGPYEQY

J: TRBJ2-1
V: TRBV18
CDR3: ASSISGTGYNEQF

J: TRBJ1-5
V: TRBV5-6
CDR3: ASSLGDSPYSNQPQH

J: TRBJ1-2
V: TRBV7-3
CDR3: ASSLSSGNGYT

J: TRBJ1-5
V: TRBV19
CDR3: ASSTLAGTGGGQPQH

J: TRBJ2-2
V: TRBV5-1
CDR3: ASSLTTGIRTGELF

J: TRBJ2-5
V: TRBV2
CDR3: AIEGEVEETQY

J: TRBJ2-5
V: TRBV5-4
CDR3: ASTLSGGTETQY

J: TRBJ1-5
V: TRBV18
CDR3: ASSMKDSLNQPQH

J: TRBJ1-4
V: TRBV11-3
CDR3: ASSSTGTGGGKLF

J: TRBJ2-3
V: TRBV6-1
CDR3: ASSEDRHLGTDTQY

J: TRBJ1-5
V: TRBV6-5
CDR3: ASSYSWQGGNQPQH

J: TRBJ1-3
V: TRBV27
CDR3: ASSEDRIGNTIY

J: TRBJ2-2
V: TRBV2
CDR3: ASSGDSSRNTGELF

J: TRBJ1-1
V: TRBV24-1
CDR3: ATRDSINTEAF

J: TRBJ2-5
V: TRBV6-2/TRBV6-3
CDR3: ASSYRQTVQY

J: TRBJ1-5
V: TRBV30
CDR3: AWSVGRREYSNQPQH

J: TRBJ1-3
V: TRBV6-6
CDR3: ASSYGLPRGNTIY

J: TRBJ2-1
V: TRBV4-1
CDR3: ASSQGGVYNEQF

J: TRBJ1-2
V: TRBV3-1/TRBV3-2
CDR3: ASNRQGHGYT

J: TRBJ2-5
V: TRBV28
CDR3: ASSLWQEETQY

J: TRBJ1-5
V: TRBV5-8
CDR3: ASSSGQVGNQPQH

J: TRBJ1-2
V: TRBV6-2/TRBV6-3
CDR3: ASSYMGRNYGYT

J: TRBJ1-1
V: TRBV6-5
CDR3: ASTQTRTGRDAF

J: TRBJ1-2
V: TRBV28
CDR3: ASSITGTTYGYT

J: TRBJ2-7
V: TRBV7-3
CDR3: ASSLYAAYEQY

J: TRBJ1-2
V: TRBV6-2/TRBV6-3
CDR3: ASSSTGGANYGYT

J: TRBJ2-3
V: TRBV7-3
CDR3: ASSSSPPRFFTDTQY

J: TRBJ2-3
V: TRBV4-1
CDR3: ASSPSGGGTDTQY

J: TRBJ1-4
V: TRBV5-6
CDR3: ASSFRQGSEKLF

J: TRBJ1-2
V: TRBV20-1
CDR3: SASTPGEWNGYT

J: TRBJ1-3
V: TRBV4-3
CDR3: ASSQGGVRNTIY

J: TRBJ2-3
V: TRBV5-8
CDR3: ASSLGRGHSLDTQY

J: TRBJ1-5
V: TRBV12-2
CDR3: ASRLAGVGKEGNQPQH

J: TRBJ2-7
V: TRBV6-5
CDR3: ASSGGYEQY

J: TRBJ2-1
V: TRBV5-1
CDR3: ASSPGQGGGHNEQF

J: TRBJ2-3
V: TRBV11-3
CDR3: ASSLDTGGGTQY

J: TRBJ1-6
V: TRBV5-1
CDR3: ASSLVLNSPLH

J: TRBJ1-6
V: TRBV4-2
CDR3: ASSQAGLRDSPLH

J: TRBJ1-1
V: TRBV5-1
CDR3: ASRNGQGVYEAF